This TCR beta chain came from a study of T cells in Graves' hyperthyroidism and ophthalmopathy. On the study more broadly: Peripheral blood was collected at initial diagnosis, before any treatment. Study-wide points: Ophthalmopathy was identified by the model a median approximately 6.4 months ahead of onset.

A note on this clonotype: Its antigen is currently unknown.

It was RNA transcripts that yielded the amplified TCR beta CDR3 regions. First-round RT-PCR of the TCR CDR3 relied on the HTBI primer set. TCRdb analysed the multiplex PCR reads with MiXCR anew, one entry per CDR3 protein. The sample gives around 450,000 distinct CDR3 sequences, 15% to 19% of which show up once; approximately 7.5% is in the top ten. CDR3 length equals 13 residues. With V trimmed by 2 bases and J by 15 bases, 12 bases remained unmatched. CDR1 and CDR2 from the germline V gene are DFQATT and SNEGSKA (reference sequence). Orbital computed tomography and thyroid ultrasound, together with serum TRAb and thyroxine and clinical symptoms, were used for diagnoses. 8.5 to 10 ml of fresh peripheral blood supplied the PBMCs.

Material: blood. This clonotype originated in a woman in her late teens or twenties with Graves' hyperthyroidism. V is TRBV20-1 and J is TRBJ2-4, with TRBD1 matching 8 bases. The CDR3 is CSARQDRDMIAYF. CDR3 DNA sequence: TGCAGTGCTAGACAGGACAGGGATATGATTGCGTACTTC.